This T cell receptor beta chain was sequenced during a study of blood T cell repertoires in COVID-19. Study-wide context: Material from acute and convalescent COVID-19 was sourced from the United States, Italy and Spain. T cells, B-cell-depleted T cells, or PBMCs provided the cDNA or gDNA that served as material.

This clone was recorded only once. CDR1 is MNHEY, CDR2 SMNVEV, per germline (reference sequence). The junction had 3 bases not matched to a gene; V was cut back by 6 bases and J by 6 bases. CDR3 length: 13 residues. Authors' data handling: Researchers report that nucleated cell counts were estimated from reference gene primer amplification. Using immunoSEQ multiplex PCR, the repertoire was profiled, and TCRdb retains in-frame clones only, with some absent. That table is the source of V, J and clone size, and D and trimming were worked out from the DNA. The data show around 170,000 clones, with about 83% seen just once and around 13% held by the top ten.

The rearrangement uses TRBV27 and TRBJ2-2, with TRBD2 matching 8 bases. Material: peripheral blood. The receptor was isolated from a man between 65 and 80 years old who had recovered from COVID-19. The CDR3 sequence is CASSPSGSGELFF. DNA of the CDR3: TGTGCCAGCAGCCCTAGCGGGTCCGGGGAGCTGTTTTTT.